Detailed here is one T cell receptor (beta chain). No antigen is known for it. Constant-segment primers were used for 5'RACE, and the resulting TCR alpha and TCR beta cDNA libraries carried sample barcodes and UMIs. TCRdb re-called the 5' RACE reads with MiXCR, one entry per CDR3 protein. The data hold around 370,000 distinct CDR3 sequences, with around a fifth observed a single time. These data originate in a study of T-cell memory formation after mild COVID-19. The CDR3 consists of 16 residues. Deletions cut 3 bases from V and 0 bases from J, with 12 bases between. Study-wide points: Clones which contracted sat mainly in CM and EM if CD4+, and in EMRA if CD8+. The pre-infection memory compartment contained some responding clones, suggesting cross-reactive memory joined.

This chain joins TRBV23-1 and TRBJ2-4, with unresolved D. TRBV23-1 qualifies as an ORF whose function is uncertain. The sample comprised PBMCs or a T cell subset sorted from them (not recorded which). This receptor was identified in an adult woman who had mild COVID-19 (a few samples of this study predate the infection). Cell type and time point are not known. CDR3 nucleotide sequence: TGCGCCAGCAGTCACGACCGTGACCTAGCCAAAAACATTCAGTACTTC. Translation: CASSHDRDLAKNIQYF.